This T cell receptor (beta chain) originates from a study of cytomegalovirus exposure and HLA in healthy donors. About this clone: Its target is unknown. One junction end does not reproduce the germline sequence, and a read error may be involved.

Findings and limits, study-wide: Analysis was carried out at a later point, and it linked a missense DCLRE1C variant to TCR beta V- and J-gene trimming. Listed as cytomegalovirus-associated were around 160 TCR beta chains. Reports indicated that the classifier achieved high specificity and sensitivity in diagnosing cytomegalovirus status.

The study ran its PCR with 60 Vbeta and 13 Jbeta primers. The table came from immunoSEQ multiplex PCR; TCRdb's copy has only in-frame clones and leaves some out. The sample lists about 160,000 clones, roughly 85% occurring once. The CDR3 is 19 amino acids. Germline assignment: CDR1 LNHDA and CDR2 SQIVND (reference sequence). This clonotype originated in a man younger than 30 in good health and CMV-seropositive. The chain links TRBV19 to TRBJ2-6; 8 bases line up with TRBD1. The sequenced material came from PBMCs. CDR3 sequence reads: CASSFLQGEAALGANGLTF. CDR3 bases: TGTGCCAGTAGTTTCTTACAGGGGGAAGCGGCTCTTGGGGCCAACGGCCTGACTTTC.